Listed below are T cell receptor beta chains from one sample, sequenced in a study of spatial heterogeneity in lung cancer. In TCRdb, the 5' RACE reads were re-called with MiXCR into one record per CDR3 protein. The table includes 15,000 to 20,000 distinct CDR3 sequences, more than 5.5% detected once. The sequencing used lung tumor tissue, collected at surgery. The receptors were gathered from a female donor with early-stage non-small cell lung cancer. The CDR3 runs from the conserved cysteine through the conserved F or W. Fields, in order: D gene, clone size, V gene, J gene, CDR3 protein, CDR3 DNA. The D gene is left open where the match is weak. Clone size, where shown, is once, few, many, or a class for clones that have expanded.

D gene: NA; clone size: many; V gene: TRBV10-2; J gene: TRBJ2-1; CDR3 protein: CASSESLARNEQFF; CDR3 DNA: TGCGCCAGCAGTGAGTCCCTAGCGCGGAATGAGCAGTTCTTC
D gene: NA; clone size: many; V gene: TRBV5-8; J gene: TRBJ2-1; CDR3 protein: CASSLFGNIPSEQFF; CDR3 DNA: TGTGCCAGCAGCTTATTTGGTAATATCCCAAGTGAGCAGTTCTTC
D gene: NA; clone size: medium-sized; V gene: TRBV4-3; J gene: TRBJ2-3; CDR3 protein: CASSQDFQTDTQYF; CDR3 DNA: TGCGCCAGCAGCCAAGATTTTCAAACAGATACGCAGTATTTT
D gene: TRBD1; clone size: few; V gene: TRBV4-2; J gene: TRBJ1-3; CDR3 protein: CASSPGHGQGSSGNTIYF; CDR3 DNA: TGTGCCAGCAGCCCCGGTCACGGACAGGGGAGCTCTGGAAACACCATATATTTT
D gene: TRBD1; clone size: many; V gene: TRBV6-2/TRBV6-3; J gene: TRBJ2-6; CDR3 protein: CASSFNPGQGILGANVLTF; CDR3 DNA: TGTGCCAGCAGTTTCAATCCGGGACAGGGAATCCTTGGGGCCAACGTCCTGACTTTC
D gene: NA; clone size: many; V gene: TRBV7-2; J gene: TRBJ1-5; CDR3 protein: CASSLVRGSGNQPQHF; CDR3 DNA: TGTGCCAGCAGCTTAGTCAGGGGCTCTGGCAATCAGCCCCAGCATTTT
D gene: NA; clone size: many; V gene: TRBV12-3/TRBV12-4; J gene: TRBJ1-3; CDR3 protein: CASSELGRVNTIYF; CDR3 DNA: TGTGCCAGCAGTGAGCTCGGGCGGGTCAACACCATATATTTT
D gene: NA; clone size: few; V gene: TRBV27; J gene: TRBJ1-6; CDR3 protein: CASSSSPGAGNSPLHF; CDR3 DNA: TGTGCCAGCAGTTCCAGCCCGGGAGCGGGAAATTCACCCCTCCACTTT
D gene: TRBD1; clone size: many; V gene: TRBV5-6; J gene: TRBJ1-4; CDR3 protein: CASSRGSGGSEKLFF; CDR3 DNA: TGTGCCAGCAGCCGTGGATCAGGGGGCAGTGAAAAACTGTTTTTT
D gene: TRBD1; clone size: many; V gene: TRBV4-1; J gene: TRBJ2-3; CDR3 protein: CASSNWDRQTDTQYF; CDR3 DNA: TGCGCCAGCAGCAACTGGGACAGACAAACAGATACGCAGTATTTT
D gene: NA; clone size: few; V gene: TRBV4-3; J gene: TRBJ2-3; CDR3 protein: CASSQRAGGGDTQYF; CDR3 DNA: TGCGCCAGCAGCCAGAGAGCGGGTGGCGGGGATACGCAGTATTTT
D gene: TRBD2; clone size: many; V gene: TRBV7-2; J gene: TRBJ2-3; CDR3 protein: CASSPGLAITDTQYF; CDR3 DNA: TGTGCCAGCAGCCCAGGACTAGCGATCACAGATACGCAGTATTTT
D gene: TRBD1; clone size: medium-sized; V gene: TRBV7-2; J gene: TRBJ2-3; CDR3 protein: CASSLASSRGTDTQYF; CDR3 DNA: TGTGCCAGCAGCTTAGCGTCGAGCAGGGGGACAGATACGCAGTATTTT
D gene: NA; clone size: medium-sized; V gene: TRBV28; J gene: TRBJ1-1; CDR3 protein: CASPPSGGRGGTEAFF; CDR3 DNA: TGTGCCAGCCCCCCGTCCGGGGGGCGCGGGGGTACTGAAGCTTTCTTT
D gene: NA; clone size: NA; V gene: TRBV6-6; J gene: TRBJ1-4; CDR3 protein: CASSQTRWAVNEKLFF; CDR3 DNA: TGTGCCAGCAGTCAAACTCGGTGGGCAGTTAATGAAAAACTGTTTTTT
D gene: TRBD1; clone size: many; V gene: TRBV7-9; J gene: TRBJ1-3; CDR3 protein: CASSFGQGFRNTIYF; CDR3 DNA: TGTGCCAGCAGCTTTGGACAGGGATTTAGAAACACCATATATTTT
D gene: NA; clone size: many; V gene: TRBV6-2/TRBV6-3; J gene: TRBJ1-2; CDR3 protein: CASRYAGSGYTF; CDR3 DNA: TGTGCCAGCAGATACGCAGGCAGTGGCTACACCTTC
D gene: TRBD1; clone size: NA; V gene: TRBV27; J gene: TRBJ2-5; CDR3 protein: CASSQIRTGPETQYF; CDR3 DNA: TGTGCCAGCAGCCAGATCAGGACAGGGCCAGAGACCCAGTACTTC
D gene: NA; clone size: many; V gene: TRBV12-3/TRBV12-4; J gene: TRBJ2-7; CDR3 protein: CASSLASGGSYEQYF; CDR3 DNA: TGTGCCAGCAGTTTAGCTAGCGGCGGATCCTACGAGCAGTACTTC
D gene: NA; clone size: many; V gene: TRBV2; J gene: TRBJ2-6; CDR3 protein: CASSERSSWANVLTF; CDR3 DNA: TGTGCCAGCAGTGAACGGAGCTCGTGGGCCAACGTCCTGACTTTC
D gene: TRBD2; clone size: many; V gene: TRBV20-1; J gene: TRBJ2-7; CDR3 protein: CSASGLAGAYEQYF; CDR3 DNA: TGCAGTGCGTCGGGACTAGCGGGGGCCTACGAGCAGTACTTC
D gene: NA; clone size: many; V gene: TRBV28; J gene: TRBJ2-7; CDR3 protein: CASSHYYEQYF; CDR3 DNA: TGTGCCAGCAGCCATTACTACGAGCAGTACTTC
D gene: TRBD2; clone size: medium-sized; V gene: TRBV24-1; J gene: TRBJ2-5; CDR3 protein: CATSSGLAETQYF; CDR3 DNA: TGTGCCACCAGCTCGGGACTAGCGGAGACCCAGTACTTC
D gene: TRBD1; clone size: few; V gene: TRBV12-3/TRBV12-4; J gene: TRBJ1-2; CDR3 protein: CASNPPGGGGYTF; CDR3 DNA: TGTGCCAGCAACCCCCCAGGGGGTGGGGGCTACACCTTC
D gene: NA; clone size: many; V gene: TRBV5-4; J gene: TRBJ2-2; CDR3 protein: CASRAGENTGELFF; CDR3 DNA: TGTGCCAGCAGGGCCGGAGAGAACACCGGGGAGCTGTTTTTT
D gene: TRBD1; clone size: medium-sized; V gene: TRBV5-4; J gene: TRBJ2-7; CDR3 protein: CASSPLDRAANLGEQYF; CDR3 DNA: TGTGCCAGCAGCCCCCTGGACAGGGCAGCCAATTTGGGGGAGCAGTACTTC
D gene: NA; clone size: many; V gene: TRBV4-3; J gene: TRBJ1-4; CDR3 protein: CASSQESRTLNEKLFF; CDR3 DNA: TGCGCCAGCAGCCAAGAATCGAGGACCCTAAACGAAAAACTGTTTTTT
D gene: TRBD2; clone size: many; V gene: TRBV24-1; J gene: TRBJ2-1; CDR3 protein: CATSPGASGRSSSYNEQFF; CDR3 DNA: TGTGCCACCAGCCCGGGGGCTAGCGGGAGGTCGAGCTCCTACAATGAGCAGTTCTTC
D gene: TRBD1; clone size: many; V gene: TRBV5-1; J gene: TRBJ2-5; CDR3 protein: CASSLPPGQAPRETQYF; CDR3 DNA: TGCGCCAGCAGCTTGCCCCCGGGACAGGCCCCTCGAGAGACCCAGTACTTC
D gene: TRBD2; clone size: NA; V gene: TRBV7-9; J gene: TRBJ2-7; CDR3 protein: CASSLGTSGIDEQYF; CDR3 DNA: TGTGCCAGCAGCTTGGGGACTAGCGGGATCGACGAGCAGTACTTC
D gene: NA; clone size: many; V gene: TRBV25-1; J gene: TRBJ2-5; CDR3 protein: CASRIGVGETQYF; CDR3 DNA: TGTGCCAGCAGAATAGGGGTGGGAGAGACCCAGTACTTC
D gene: NA; clone size: many; V gene: TRBV7-2; J gene: TRBJ2-1; CDR3 protein: CASSFLPINEQFF; CDR3 DNA: TGTGCCAGCAGCTTTCTACCGATTAATGAGCAGTTCTTC
D gene: NA; clone size: many; V gene: TRBV20-1; J gene: TRBJ2-7; CDR3 protein: CSAEPGRDEQYF; CDR3 DNA: TGCAGTGCGGAACCGGGAAGAGACGAGCAGTACTTC
D gene: TRBD1; clone size: medium-sized; V gene: TRBV12-3/TRBV12-4; J gene: TRBJ1-4; CDR3 protein: CASSLRTGGSEKLFF; CDR3 DNA: TGTGCCAGCAGTCTCCGCACAGGGGGCTCGGAAAAACTGTTTTTT
D gene: NA; clone size: many; V gene: TRBV9; J gene: TRBJ2-5; CDR3 protein: CASSVEPAGETQYF; CDR3 DNA: TGTGCCAGCAGCGTAGAACCAGCAGGGGAGACCCAGTACTTC
D gene: NA; clone size: medium-sized; V gene: TRBV7-2; J gene: TRBJ1-1; CDR3 protein: CASSLQMGAWAFF; CDR3 DNA: TGTGCCAGCAGCCTGCAGATGGGGGCGTGGGCTTTCTTT
D gene: TRBD2; clone size: medium-sized; V gene: TRBV10-3; J gene: TRBJ2-1; CDR3 protein: CAISESSLAGGPFEQFF; CDR3 DNA: TGTGCCATCAGTGAGTCTTCCCTAGCGGGAGGGCCTTTTGAGCAGTTCTTC
D gene: NA; clone size: NA; V gene: TRBV12-3/TRBV12-4; J gene: TRBJ2-3; CDR3 protein: CASSLGEHTQYF; CDR3 DNA: TGTGCCAGCAGTCTGGGCGAGCATACGCAGTATTTT
D gene: TRBD1; clone size: many; V gene: TRBV5-1; J gene: TRBJ2-7; CDR3 protein: CASSTSGQGDEQYF; CDR3 DNA: TGCGCCAGCAGCACCTCAGGACAGGGGGACGAGCAGTACTTC
D gene: NA; clone size: many; V gene: TRBV7-2; J gene: TRBJ2-5; CDR3 protein: CASSLGPQAAIQETQYF; CDR3 DNA: TGTGCCAGCAGCTTAGGGCCTCAGGCAGCAATCCAAGAGACCCAGTACTTC
D gene: NA; clone size: many; V gene: TRBV18; J gene: TRBJ1-1; CDR3 protein: CASSYTRGADTEAFF; CDR3 DNA: TGTGCCAGCTCCTATACCCGGGGTGCGGACACTGAAGCTTTCTTT
D gene: NA; clone size: NA; V gene: TRBV27; J gene: TRBJ2-1; CDR3 protein: CATLGGGDEQFF; CDR3 DNA: TGTGCGACCCTGGGAGGGGGCGATGAGCAGTTCTTC
D gene: NA; clone size: many; V gene: TRBV7-9; J gene: TRBJ2-1; CDR3 protein: CASRDLQGRGNYNEQFF; CDR3 DNA: TGTGCCAGCAGAGACCTCCAGGGCAGGGGAAACTACAATGAGCAGTTCTTC
D gene: NA; clone size: many; V gene: TRBV20-1; J gene: TRBJ2-5; CDR3 protein: CSARFRDNHQETQYF; CDR3 DNA: TGCAGTGCTCGCTTCCGGGACAACCACCAAGAGACCCAGTACTTC
D gene: NA; clone size: many; V gene: TRBV7-9; J gene: TRBJ2-2; CDR3 protein: CASSLARKGTGELFF; CDR3 DNA: TGTGCCAGCAGCTTAGCGCGGAAGGGCACCGGGGAGCTGTTTTTT
D gene: TRBD2; clone size: many; V gene: TRBV5-5; J gene: TRBJ2-7; CDR3 protein: CASSLILYSGSLRQYF; CDR3 DNA: TGTGCCAGCAGCTTGATCTTATATAGCGGGAGCCTTCGTCAGTACTTC
D gene: NA; clone size: medium-sized; V gene: TRBV6-6; J gene: TRBJ1-3; CDR3 protein: CASSYTPGTGNTIYF; CDR3 DNA: TGTGCCAGCAGTTATACCCCTGGGACTGGAAACACCATATATTTT
D gene: NA; clone size: many; V gene: TRBV6-5; J gene: TRBJ2-7; CDR3 protein: CASSYSRTRPYEQYF; CDR3 DNA: TGTGCCAGCAGTTACTCAAGGACACGGCCCTACGAGCAGTACTTC
D gene: NA; clone size: many; V gene: TRBV20-1; J gene: TRBJ2-1; CDR3 protein: CSARDPRQVANEQFF; CDR3 DNA: TGCAGTGCTAGAGATCCCCGACAGGTTGCGAATGAGCAGTTCTTC
D gene: NA; clone size: many; V gene: TRBV5-1; J gene: TRBJ2-7; CDR3 protein: CASSSFGQVVGGSAYEQYF; CDR3 DNA: TGCGCCAGCAGCTCGTTCGGACAGGTTGTCGGCGGGAGTGCCTACGAGCAGTACTTC
D gene: TRBD1; clone size: few; V gene: TRBV5-1; J gene: TRBJ2-3; CDR3 protein: CASSSDGQGRTDTQYF; CDR3 DNA: TGCGCCAGCAGCTCGGACGGACAGGGGCGCACAGATACGCAGTATTTT
D gene: TRBD2; clone size: many; V gene: TRBV29-1; J gene: TRBJ2-3; CDR3 protein: CSGAGGPQRADTQYF; CDR3 DNA: TGCAGCGGTGCGGGAGGCCCCCAACGCGCAGATACGCAGTATTTT
D gene: TRBD1; clone size: many; V gene: TRBV28; J gene: TRBJ1-1; CDR3 protein: CASSSPGQGLRAFF; CDR3 DNA: TGTGCCAGCAGTTCCCCGGGACAGGGATTGAGAGCTTTCTTT
D gene: NA; clone size: many; V gene: TRBV28; J gene: TRBJ2-3; CDR3 protein: CASSSARAGDTQYF; CDR3 DNA: TGTGCCAGCAGTTCCGCGAGGGCTGGAGATACGCAGTATTTT
D gene: NA; clone size: many; V gene: TRBV6-1; J gene: TRBJ1-1; CDR3 protein: CASSRAAEAFF; CDR3 DNA: TGTGCCAGCAGCCGGGCAGCTGAAGCTTTCTTT
D gene: NA; clone size: few; V gene: TRBV7-2; J gene: TRBJ2-5; CDR3 protein: CASSLAGTKQETQYF; CDR3 DNA: TGTGCCAGCAGCTTAGCGGGGACAAAACAAGAGACCCAGTACTTC
D gene: NA; clone size: many; V gene: TRBV4-1; J gene: TRBJ2-4; CDR3 protein: CASSQDPGRAKNIQYF; CDR3 DNA: TGCGCCAGCAGCCAAGATCCAGGGAGAGCCAAAAACATTCAGTACTTC
D gene: TRBD2; clone size: medium-sized; V gene: TRBV12-3/TRBV12-4; J gene: TRBJ2-7; CDR3 protein: CASSLLAGDNPTDEQYF; CDR3 DNA: TGTGCCAGCAGTTTACTAGCGGGAGATAACCCGACGGACGAGCAGTACTTC